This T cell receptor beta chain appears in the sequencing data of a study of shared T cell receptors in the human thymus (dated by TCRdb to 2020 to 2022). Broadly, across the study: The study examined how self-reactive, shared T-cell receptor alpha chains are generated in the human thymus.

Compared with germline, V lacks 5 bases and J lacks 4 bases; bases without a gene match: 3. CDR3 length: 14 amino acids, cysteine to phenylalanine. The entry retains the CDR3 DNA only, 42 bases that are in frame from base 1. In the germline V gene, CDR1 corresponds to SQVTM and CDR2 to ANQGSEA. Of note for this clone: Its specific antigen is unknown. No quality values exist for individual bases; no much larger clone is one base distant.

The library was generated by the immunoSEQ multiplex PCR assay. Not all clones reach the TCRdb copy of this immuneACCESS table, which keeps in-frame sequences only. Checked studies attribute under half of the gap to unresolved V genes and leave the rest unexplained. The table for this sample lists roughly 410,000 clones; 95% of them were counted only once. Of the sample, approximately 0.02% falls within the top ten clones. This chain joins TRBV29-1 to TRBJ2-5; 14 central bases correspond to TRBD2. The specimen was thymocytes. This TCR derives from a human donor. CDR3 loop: CSVNGLAGGETQYF. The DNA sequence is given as TGCAGCGTTAATGGACTAGCGGGAGGAGAGACCCAGTACTTC.